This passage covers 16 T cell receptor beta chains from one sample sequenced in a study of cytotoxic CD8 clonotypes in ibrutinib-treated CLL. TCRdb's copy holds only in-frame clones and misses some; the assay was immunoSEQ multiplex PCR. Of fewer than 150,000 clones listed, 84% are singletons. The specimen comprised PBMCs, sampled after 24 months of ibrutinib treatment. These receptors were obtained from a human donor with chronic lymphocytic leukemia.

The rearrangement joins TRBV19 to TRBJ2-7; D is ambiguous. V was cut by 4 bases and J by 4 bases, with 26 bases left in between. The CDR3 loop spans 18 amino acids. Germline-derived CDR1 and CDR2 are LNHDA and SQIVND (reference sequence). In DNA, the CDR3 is TGTGCCAGTAGTACCCTATCCTCCGCCACACAAGGTAATTACGAGCAGTACTTC. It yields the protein CASSTLSSATQGNYEQYF.

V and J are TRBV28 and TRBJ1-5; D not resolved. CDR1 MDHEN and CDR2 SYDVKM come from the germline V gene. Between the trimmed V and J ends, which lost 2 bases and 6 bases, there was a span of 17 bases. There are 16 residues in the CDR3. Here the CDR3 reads CASSLRVGIGPQPQHF. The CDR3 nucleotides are TGTGCCAGCAGTTTAAGGGTAGGGATCGGGCCTCAGCCCCAGCATTTT.

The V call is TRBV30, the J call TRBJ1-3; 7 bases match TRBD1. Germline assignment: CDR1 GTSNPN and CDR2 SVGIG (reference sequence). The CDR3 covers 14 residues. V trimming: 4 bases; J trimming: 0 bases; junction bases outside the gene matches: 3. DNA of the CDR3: TGTGCCTGGACCAGGGACAGCTCTGGAAACACCATATATTTT. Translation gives CAWTRDSSGNTIYF.

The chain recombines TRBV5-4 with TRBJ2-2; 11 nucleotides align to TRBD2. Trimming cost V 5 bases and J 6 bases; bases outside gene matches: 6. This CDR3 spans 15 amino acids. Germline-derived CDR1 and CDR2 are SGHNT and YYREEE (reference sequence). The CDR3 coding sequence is TGTGCCAGCAGAAAGACTAGCGGGGAGGCCGGGGAGCTGTTTTTT. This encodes CASRKTSGEAGELFF. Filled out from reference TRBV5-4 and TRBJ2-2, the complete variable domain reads ETGVTQSPTHLIKTRGQQVTLRCSSQSGHNTVSWYQQALGQGPQFIFQYYREEENGRGNFPPRFSGLQFPNYSSELNVNALELDDSALYLCASRKTSGEAGELFFGEGSRLTVL.

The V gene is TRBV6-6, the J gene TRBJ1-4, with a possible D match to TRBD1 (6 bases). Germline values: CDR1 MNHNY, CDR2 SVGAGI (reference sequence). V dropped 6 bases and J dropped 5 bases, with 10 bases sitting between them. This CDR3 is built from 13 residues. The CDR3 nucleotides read TGTGCCAGCAGCCGAGGGGGGAATGAAAAACTGTTTTTT. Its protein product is CASSRGGNEKLFF.

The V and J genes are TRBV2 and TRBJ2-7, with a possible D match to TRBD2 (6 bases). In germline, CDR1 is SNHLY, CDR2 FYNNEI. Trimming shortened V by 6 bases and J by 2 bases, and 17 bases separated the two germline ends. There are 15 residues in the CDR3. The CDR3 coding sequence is TGTGCCAGCAGCGAGGGGAGGACACCCACCTACGAGCAGTACTTC. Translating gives CASSEGRTPTYEQYF.

CDR3 sequence (DNA): TGTGCCAGCAGCTTAATGGCCACCACAGATACGCAGTATTTT. Translating gives CASSLMATTDTQYF. The V gene is TRBV7-3, the J gene TRBJ2-3; no reliable D call. Per germline, CDR1 SGHTA and CDR2 FQGTGA. The V gene lost 1 base and the J gene lost 2 bases, with 7 bases spanning the gap. The CDR3 loop spans 14 amino acids.

CDR3 loop: CASSVEGGNAEAFF. The CDR3 DNA sequence: TGTGCCAGCAGCGTAGAGGGGGGTAACGCTGAAGCTTTCTTT. The chain uses TRBV9 and TRBJ1-1; D possibly corresponds to TRBD1 (6 bases). Germline values: CDR1 SGDLS, CDR2 YYNGEE. V lost 0 bases, J lost 6 bases, and 12 bases lay in between. The CDR3 has 14 residues. Combining the CDR3 with reference TRBV9 and TRBJ1-1 gives the whole variable domain DSGVTQTPKHLITATGQRVTLRCSPRSGDLSVYWYQQSLDQGLQFLIQYYNGEERAKGNILERFSAQQFPDLHSELNLSSLELGDSALYFCASSVEGGNAEAFFGQGTRLTVV.

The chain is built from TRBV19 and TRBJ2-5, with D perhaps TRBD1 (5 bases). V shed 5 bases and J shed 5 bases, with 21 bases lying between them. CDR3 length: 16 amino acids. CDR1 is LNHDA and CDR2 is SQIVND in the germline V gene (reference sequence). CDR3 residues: CASSPGLGVKGETQYF. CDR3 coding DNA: TGTGCCAGTAGTCCCGGGTTAGGGGTGAAGGGGGAGACCCAGTACTTC.

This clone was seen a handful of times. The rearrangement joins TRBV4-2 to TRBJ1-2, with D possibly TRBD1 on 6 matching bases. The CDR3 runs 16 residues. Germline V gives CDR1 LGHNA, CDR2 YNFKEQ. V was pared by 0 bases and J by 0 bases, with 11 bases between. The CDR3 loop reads CASSQDGRTANYGYTF. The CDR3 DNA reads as TGTGCCAGCAGCCAAGATGGGCGGACAGCTAACTATGGCTACACCTTC.

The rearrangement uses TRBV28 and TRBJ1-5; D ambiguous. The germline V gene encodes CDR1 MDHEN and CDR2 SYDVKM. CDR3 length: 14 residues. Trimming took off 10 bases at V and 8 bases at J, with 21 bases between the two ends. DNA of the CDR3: TGTGCCACCAGCGGGTCCGTCGTAGGTGAGCCCCAGCATTTT. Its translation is CATSGSVVGEPQHF.

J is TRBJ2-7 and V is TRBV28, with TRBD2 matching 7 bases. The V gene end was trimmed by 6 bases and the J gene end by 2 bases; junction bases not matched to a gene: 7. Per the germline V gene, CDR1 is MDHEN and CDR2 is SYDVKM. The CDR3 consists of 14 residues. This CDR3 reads CASSPLGGTYEQYF. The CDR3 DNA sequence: TGTGCCAGCAGCCCTTTGGGAGGGACCTACGAGCAGTACTTC.

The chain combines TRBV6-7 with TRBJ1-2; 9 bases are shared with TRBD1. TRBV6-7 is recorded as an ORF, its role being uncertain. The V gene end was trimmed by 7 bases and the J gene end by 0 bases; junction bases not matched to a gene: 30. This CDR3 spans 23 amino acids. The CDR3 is CASNRRRDRAPSNGGLPNYGYTF. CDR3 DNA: TGTGCCAGCAACCGAAGGAGGGACAGGGCCCCGTCTAATGGTGGTCTACCTAACTATGGCTACACCTTC.

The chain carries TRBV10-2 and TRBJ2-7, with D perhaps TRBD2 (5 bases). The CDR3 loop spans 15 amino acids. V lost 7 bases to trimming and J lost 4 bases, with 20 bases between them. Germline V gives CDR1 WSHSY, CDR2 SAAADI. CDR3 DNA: TGCGCCAGCATTGATGAGTTGGAGGACCAATACGAGCAGTACTTC. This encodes CASIDELEDQYEQYF.

CDR3 sequence reads: CASTHRWGKSNQPQHF. CDR3 nucleotide sequence: TGTGCCAGTACCCACCGGTGGGGGAAATCCAATCAGCCCCAGCATTTT. This chain uses TRBV19 with TRBJ1-5, with TRBD1 as a possible D gene (5 bases). V was trimmed by 7 bases and J by 3 bases, leaving 19 bases between them. The CDR3 consists of 16 residues. From germline, CDR1 is LNHDA and CDR2 SQIVND (reference sequence).

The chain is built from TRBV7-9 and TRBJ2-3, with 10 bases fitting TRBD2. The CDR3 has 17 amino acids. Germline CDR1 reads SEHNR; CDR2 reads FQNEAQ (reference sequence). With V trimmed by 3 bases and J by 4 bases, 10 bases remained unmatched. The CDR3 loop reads CASSLNDLAGGPDTQYF. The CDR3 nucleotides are TGTGCCAGCAGCTTGAACGATTTAGCGGGGGGCCCAGATACGCAGTATTTT.